A single sample gave rise to the 24 T cell receptor beta chains below, sequenced in a study of shared clonotypes between healthy human individuals. Only in-frame clones appear in the TCRdb table, and some are missing; sequencing was by immunoSEQ multiplex PCR. The sample lists 1,500,000 or so clones, less than 99% occurring once. The sequenced material came from naive CD4+ T cells sorted from blood. Subset: CD45RA+ positively selected. These receptors all come from a man aged 30-40 years in good health.

This sequence joins TRBV10-1 and TRBJ2-1; TRBD2 might be the D (7 bases). Trimming removed 5 bases from V and 5 bases from J, with 13 bases in between. This CDR3 is built from 14 residues. Germline loops: CDR1 WNHNN, CDR2 SYGVQD (reference sequence). The DNA of the CDR3 is TGCGCCAGCAGTTGGGGGGGGCAGGACAATGAGCAGTTCTTC. Translating it yields CASSWGGQDNEQFF.

The chain joins TRBV9 to TRBJ2-7; 16 bases line up with TRBD2. V shed 0 bases, J shed 2 bases, and the junction held 2 bases outside the gene matches. Germline V gives CDR1 SGDLS, CDR2 YYNGEE. The CDR3 length is 17 residues. CDR3 coding DNA: TGTGCCAGCAGCGTAGGGGGACTAGCGGGAGGGCCCTACGAGCAGTACTTC. It translates to CASSVGGLAGGPYEQYF.

This sequence joins TRBV5-6 and TRBJ2-7; 7 positions agree with TRBD2. Germline CDR1 is SGHDT and CDR2 is YYEEEE. With 4 bases clipped from V and 6 bases from J, the junction kept 13 bases outside the gene matches. This CDR3 has 15 amino acids. DNA for the CDR3: TGTGCCAGCAGCGTACGTAGCAGGGAGGGCCTCGAGCAGTACTTC. It specifies CASSVRSREGLEQYF.

This rearrangement joins TRBV18 to TRBJ1-1; tentatively, D is TRBD1 (5 bases). Germline V CDR1 and CDR2: KGHSH, LQKENI. V lost 2 bases to trimming and J lost 0 bases, with 19 bases between them. The CDR3 loop spans 18 amino acids. CDR3 nucleotide sequence: TGTGCCAGCTCACCAGAGGCGATGGCAGGGACTATGAACACTGAAGCTTTCTTT. Protein: CASSPEAMAGTMNTEAFF.

This clone was seen a single time. This rearrangement joins TRBV5-1 to TRBJ2-7; D remains unclear. Germline CDR1 reads SGHRS; CDR2 reads YFSETQ. Trimming removed 0 bases at V and 1 base at J, with 11 bases between. The CDR3 is 15 residues long. The CDR3 DNA reads as TGCGCCAGCAGCTTGGCCCCTGCCCAATCCTACGAGCAGTACTTC. This sequence encodes CASSLAPAQSYEQYF.

The CDR3 here is CASSLRDRRPRDYGYTF. For the CDR3, the DNA is TGTGCCAGCAGTTTACGGGACCGGCGCCCCCGGGACTATGGCTACACCTTC. This chain joins TRBV28 and TRBJ1-2, with D possibly being TRBD1 (5 bases). The CDR3 is 17 residues long. V was cut by 2 bases and J by 3 bases, with 19 bases left in between. Germline lookup yields CDR1 MDHEN and CDR2 SYDVKM.

Here the CDR3 DNA reads TGTGCCAGCAGCCAACCCCGACAGGGGGCGGGCGAGCAGTACTTC. Translation: CASSQPRQGAGEQYF. The rearrangement links TRBV4-2 to TRBJ2-7; 10 bases agree with TRBD1. Germline V gene data show CDR1 as LGHNA and CDR2 as YNFKEQ. This CDR3 contains 15 residues. V dropped 2 bases and J dropped 6; count of bases not matched to a gene: 7.

The rearrangement links TRBV2 to TRBJ2-7; 9 bases are a match to TRBD1. The V gene's germline CDR1 is SNHLY and CDR2 FYNNEI. Trimming took 10 bases from V and 7 from J; bases not matched to a gene: 11. CDR3 length: 13 amino acids. For the CDR3, the DNA is TGTGCCACTAACCGGGACAGGGTGGGTGAGCAGTACTTC. Translated: CATNRDRVGEQYF.

On this clone: This CDR3 is also generated by other DNA sequences in the sample. This sequence joins TRBV5-1 and TRBJ2-7; 8 positions match TRBD2. This CDR3 has 15 residues. Trimming took 1 base from V and 1 from J; bases not matched to a gene: 4. Germline V lookup: CDR1 SGHRS, CDR2 YFSETQ. This CDR3 reads CASSLSGSGSYEQYF. CDR3 DNA sequence: TGCGCCAGCAGCTTGAGCGGGAGTGGTTCCTACGAGCAGTACTTC. Drawing the rest from reference TRBV5-1 and TRBJ2-7, the complete variable domain is KAGVTQTPRYLIKTRGQQVTLSCSPISGHRSVSWYQQTPGQGLQFLFEYFSETQRNKGNFPGRFSGRQFSNSRSEMNVSTLELGDSALYLCASSLSGSGSYEQYFGPGTRLTVT.

The CDR3 DNA follows: TGTGCCACCCAGGGGGGGCCTAACTATGGCTACACCTTC. It is translated as CATQGGPNYGYTF. This sequence joins TRBV11-2 and TRBJ1-2; 7 bases are shared with TRBD1. CDR1 is SGHAT and CDR2 is FQNNGV in the germline V gene. The CDR3 spans 13 residues. Trimming at V came to 10 bases and at J to 0 bases, leaving 5 bases not matched to a gene.

V is TRBV11-2 and J is TRBJ2-7; D may match TRBD1 or TRBD2 (5 bases each). CDR1 and CDR2 (germline): SGHAT, FQNNGV. The CDR3 is 12 residues long. The V end was cut by 1 base, the J end by 11 bases, with 12 bases between. This CDR3 is CASSLGGARKYF. In DNA form, the CDR3 reads TGTGCCAGCAGCTTAGGAGGGGCTAGGAAGTACTTC. Drawing the rest from reference TRBV11-2 and TRBJ2-7, the complete variable domain is EAGVAQSPRYKIIEKRQSVAFWCNPISGHATLYWYQQILGQGPKLLIQFQNNGVVDDSQLPKDRFSAERLKGVDSTLKIQPAKLEDSAVYLCASSLGGARKYFGPGTRLTVT.

The gene calls are TRBV5-5 and TRBJ2-7; D is ambiguous. The CDR3 runs 12 residues. The V gene lost 0 bases and the J gene lost 6 bases, with 7 bases spanning the gap. CDR1 is SGHKS, CDR2 YYEKEE, per germline (reference sequence). The CDR3 region is CASSLGLGEQYF. The CDR3 nucleotides are TGTGCCAGCAGCTTGGGGTTGGGCGAGCAGTACTTC.

V usage is TRBV18 and J usage is TRBJ2-7; D is perhaps TRBD1 (7 bases). Between the trimmed V and J ends, which lost 1 base and 4 bases, there was a span of 11 bases. Germline-derived CDR1 and CDR2 are KGHSH and LQKENI. This CDR3 has 14 amino acids. In nucleotides, the CDR3 is TGTGCCAGCTCACCACGCAGGGGGGTTTACGAGCAGTACTTC. The encoded protein is CASSPRRGVYEQYF.

The genes are TRBV5-1 and TRBJ2-7; TRBD2 matches at 12 bases. V lost 4 bases, J lost 5 bases, and 10 bases stayed unmatched. This CDR3 contains 16 residues. Germline V gives CDR1 SGHRS, CDR2 YFSETQ. DNA for the CDR3: TGCGCCAGCAGCGCCCGACTAGCGGGAGAAGTCCACGAGCAGTACTTC. Translation gives CASSARLAGEVHEQYF.

V is TRBV15 and J is TRBJ2-1; D gene uncertain. Germline V lookup: CDR1 LNHNV, CDR2 YYDKDF (reference sequence). This CDR3 spans 12 amino acids. V was clipped by 0 bases and J by 13 bases, with 10 bases between them. The CDR3 here is CATSRDRQLQFF. The CDR3 nucleotides read TGTGCCACCAGCAGAGATCGGCAGCTACAGTTCTTC.

The rearrangement uses TRBV19 and TRBJ2-5, with D possibly being TRBD2 (7 bases). Trimming pared 6 bases from V and 5 bases from J, leaving 16 bases between. This CDR3 contains 14 residues. Germline CDR1 and CDR2: LNHDA and SQIVND (reference sequence). The CDR3 here is CASSLGGGLETQYF. The CDR3 DNA is TGTGCCAGTAGCCTGGGAGGGGGTTTGGAGACCCAGTACTTC.

The chain has TRBV19 and TRBJ2-2, with D unclear. The CDR3 sequence is 13 residues long. V lost 5 bases to trimming and J lost 5 bases, with 9 bases between them. Germline V gives CDR1 LNHDA, CDR2 SQIVND (reference sequence). CDR3 region: CASSLTVTGELFF. In nucleotides, the CDR3 is TGTGCCAGTAGTCTCACGGTGACCGGGGAGCTGTTTTTT.

A note on this clone: The same CDR3 can be traced to other DNA sequences in this sample. The CDR3 sequence: CASSFRGAGELFF. The DNA for the CDR3 is TGTGCCAGCAGCTTTAGGGGGGCCGGGGAGCTGTTTTTT. The chain combines TRBV7-2 with TRBJ2-2, with D possibly called TRBD1 or TRBD2 (6 bases each). This CDR3 has 13 residues. The germline V and J ends were trimmed by 3 bases and 6 bases, with 8 bases remaining between them. Germline CDR1 is SGHTA and CDR2 is FQGNSA.

The chain combines TRBV9 with TRBJ1-2; D is ambiguous. Germline V gives CDR1 SGDLS, CDR2 YYNGEE. The CDR3 runs 13 residues. Trimming pared 2 bases from V and 6 bases from J, leaving 11 bases between. This chain's CDR3 is CASSVYGEDGYTF. In nucleotides, the CDR3 is TGTGCCAGCAGCGTCTACGGGGAGGATGGCTACACCTTC.

The V and J genes are TRBV18 and TRBJ2-2; TRBD2 aligns across 12 bases. The CDR3 runs 16 residues. Germline lookup yields CDR1 KGHSH and CDR2 LQKENI. V was clipped by 1 base and J by 5 bases; unmatched bases: 2. Here the CDR3 reads CASSPRLAGVTGELFF. The CDR3 DNA reads as TGTGCCAGCTCACCACGACTAGCGGGAGTTACCGGGGAGCTGTTTTTT.

V and J are TRBV7-2 and TRBJ2-5; possibly TRBD2 for D (5 bases). With 1 base removed from V and 6 bases from J, the gap between germline ends came to 12 bases. CDR3 length: 14 residues. In germline, CDR1 is SGHTA, CDR2 FQGNSA. As DNA, the CDR3 is TGTGCCAGCAGCTTAGGTGTGGGAGAGAAGACCCAGTACTTC. Amino acid sequence: CASSLGVGEKTQYF.

The chain uses TRBV5-1 and TRBJ1-2; D unclear. The V end was cut by 0 bases, the J end by 7 bases, with 13 bases between. Germline lookup yields CDR1 SGHRS and CDR2 YFSETQ. The CDR3 covers 14 residues. CDR3 loop: CASSLDSGLGGYTF. The CDR3 region has the DNA TGCGCCAGCAGCTTGGATTCCGGGTTGGGTGGCTACACCTTC. The whole variable domain, remainder taken from reference TRBV5-1 and TRBJ1-2, is KAGVTQTPRYLIKTRGQQVTLSCSPISGHRSVSWYQQTPGQGLQFLFEYFSETQRNKGNFPGRFSGRQFSNSRSEMNVSTLELGDSALYLCASSLDSGLGGYTFGSGTRLTVV.

The chain carries TRBV28 and TRBJ1-5; 7 nucleotides match TRBD1. Per germline, CDR1 MDHEN and CDR2 SYDVKM. After removal of 8 bases from V and 7 bases from J, the junction contained 8 bases not matched to a gene. The CDR3 has 13 residues. As DNA, the CDR3 is TGTGCCAGCCATAACAGGGGAACCCAGCCCCAGCATTTT. Protein product: CASHNRGTQPQHF.

This sequence joins TRBV7-2 and TRBJ2-1; TRBD2 aligns across 14 bases. This CDR3 spans 15 amino acids. V lost 6 bases and J lost 8; bases outside the gene matches: 6. Germline assignment: CDR1 SGHTA and CDR2 FQGNSA. The CDR3 nucleotides read TGTGCCAGCAGAGTGACTAGCGGGAGGGCCGATGAGCAGTTCTTC. Translated, it gives CASRVTSGRADEQFF.